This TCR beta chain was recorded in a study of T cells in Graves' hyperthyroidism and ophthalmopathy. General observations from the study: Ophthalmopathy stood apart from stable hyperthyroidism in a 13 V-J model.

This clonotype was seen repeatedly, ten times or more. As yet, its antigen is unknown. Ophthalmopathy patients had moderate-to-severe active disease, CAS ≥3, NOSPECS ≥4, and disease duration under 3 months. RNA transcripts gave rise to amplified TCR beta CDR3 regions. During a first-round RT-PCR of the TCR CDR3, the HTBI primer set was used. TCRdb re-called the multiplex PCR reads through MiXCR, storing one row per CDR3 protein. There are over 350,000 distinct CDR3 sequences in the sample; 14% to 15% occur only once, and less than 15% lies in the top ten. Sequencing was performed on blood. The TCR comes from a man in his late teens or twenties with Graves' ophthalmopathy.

CDR3 residues: CASSPLRGNTGELFF. CDR3 nucleotides: TGTGCCAGCAGTCCCTTGAGGGGGAACACCGGGGAGCTGTTTTTT. The V and J genes are TRBV11-2 and TRBJ2-2; D tentatively reads TRBD1 or TRBD2 (5 bases each). There are 15 residues in the CDR3. Trimming cost V 6 bases and J 1 base, with 12 bases left between them. Germline V gene sequence: CDR1 SGHAT, CDR2 FQNNGV. Full variable domain (remainder filled in from reference TRBV11-2 and TRBJ2-2): EAGVAQSPRYKIIEKRQSVAFWCNPISGHATLYWYQQILGQGPKLLIQFQNNGVVDDSQLPKDRFSAERLKGVDSTLKIQPAKLEDSAVYLCASSPLRGNTGELFFGEGSRLTVL.